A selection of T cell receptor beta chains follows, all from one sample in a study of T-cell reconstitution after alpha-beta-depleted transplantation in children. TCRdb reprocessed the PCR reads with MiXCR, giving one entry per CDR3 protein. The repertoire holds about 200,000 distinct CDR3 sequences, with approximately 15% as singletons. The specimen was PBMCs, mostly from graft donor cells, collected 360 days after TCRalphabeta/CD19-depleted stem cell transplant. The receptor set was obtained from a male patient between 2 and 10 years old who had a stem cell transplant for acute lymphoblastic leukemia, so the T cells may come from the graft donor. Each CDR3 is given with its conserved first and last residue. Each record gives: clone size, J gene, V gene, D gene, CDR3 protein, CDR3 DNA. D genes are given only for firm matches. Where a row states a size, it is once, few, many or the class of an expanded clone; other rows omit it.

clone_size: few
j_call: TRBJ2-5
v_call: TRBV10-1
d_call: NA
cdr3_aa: CASSDGRALPRYF
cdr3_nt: TGCGCCAGCAGTGACGGGCGGGCCCTCCCTCGGTACTTC

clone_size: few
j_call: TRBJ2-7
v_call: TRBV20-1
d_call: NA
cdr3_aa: CSASAGFNEQYF
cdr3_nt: TGCAGTGCTAGTGCGGGGTTCAACGAGCAGTACTTC

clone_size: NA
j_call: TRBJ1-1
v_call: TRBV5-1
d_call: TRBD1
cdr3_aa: CASSLGDSDTEAFF
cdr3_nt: TGCGCCAGCAGCTTGGGGGACAGCGACACTGAAGCTTTCTTT

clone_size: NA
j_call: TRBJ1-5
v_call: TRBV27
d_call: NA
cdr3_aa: CASRRQFDSNQPQHF
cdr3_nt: TGTGCCAGCAGACGACAGTTCGATAGCAATCAGCCCCAGCATTTT

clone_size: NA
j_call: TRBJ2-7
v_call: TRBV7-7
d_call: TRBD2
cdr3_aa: CASSPGLAGGTISYEQYF
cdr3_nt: TGTGCCAGCAGCCCCGGACTAGCGGGGGGGACGATCTCCTACGAGCAGTACTTC

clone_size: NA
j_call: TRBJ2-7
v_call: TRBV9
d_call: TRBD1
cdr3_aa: CASSVAQGATYEQYF
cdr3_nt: TGTGCCAGCAGCGTAGCGCAGGGGGCCACCTACGAGCAGTACTTC

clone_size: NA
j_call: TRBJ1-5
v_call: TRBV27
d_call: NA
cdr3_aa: CASRSTTAGRNQPQHF
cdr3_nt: TGTGCCAGCAGGTCAACCACGGCAGGGAGAAATCAGCCCCAGCATTTT

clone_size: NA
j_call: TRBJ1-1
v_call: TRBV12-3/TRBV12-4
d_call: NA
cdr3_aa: CASSYGPLNTEAFF
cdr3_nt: TGTGCCAGCAGCTACGGGCCTTTGAACACTGAAGCTTTCTTT

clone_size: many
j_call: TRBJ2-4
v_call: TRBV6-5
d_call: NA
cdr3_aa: CASREKNIQYF
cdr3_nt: TGTGCCAGCAGAGAAAAAAACATTCAGTACTTC

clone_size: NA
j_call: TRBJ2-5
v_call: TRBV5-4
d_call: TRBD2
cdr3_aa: CASSLAWPAGEETQYF
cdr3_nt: TGTGCCAGCAGCTTGGCCTGGCCGGCGGGGGAAGAGACCCAGTACTTC

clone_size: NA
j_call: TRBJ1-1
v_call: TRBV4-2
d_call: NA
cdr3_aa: CASSHLFLDRNTEAFF
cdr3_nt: TGTGCCAGCAGCCATCTTTTTCTGGACAGGAACACTGAAGCTTTCTTT

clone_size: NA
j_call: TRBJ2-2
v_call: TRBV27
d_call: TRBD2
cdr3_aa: CASSLTSGGPRELFF
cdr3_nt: TGTGCCAGCAGTCTGACTAGCGGGGGTCCTCGGGAGCTGTTTTTT

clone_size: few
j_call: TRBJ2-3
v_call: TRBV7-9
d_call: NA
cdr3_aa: CASSLGAVGTDTQYF
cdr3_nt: TGTGCCAGCAGCTTAGGAGCAGTTGGAACAGATACGCAGTATTTT

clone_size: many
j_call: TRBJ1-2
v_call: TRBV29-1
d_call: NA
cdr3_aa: CSVEVGVKQGRPYGYTF
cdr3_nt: TGCAGCGTTGAAGTCGGGGTTAAGCAGGGGAGACCTTATGGCTACACCTTC

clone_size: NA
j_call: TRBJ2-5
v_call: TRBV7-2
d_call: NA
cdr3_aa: CASSLAGRVRFQETQYF
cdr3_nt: TGTGCCAGCAGCTTAGCGGGACGGGTCAGGTTCCAAGAGACCCAGTACTTC

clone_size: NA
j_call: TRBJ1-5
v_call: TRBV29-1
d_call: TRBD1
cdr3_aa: CSVSDRASNQPQHF
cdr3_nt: TGCAGCGTCTCGGACAGGGCTAGCAATCAGCCCCAGCATTTT

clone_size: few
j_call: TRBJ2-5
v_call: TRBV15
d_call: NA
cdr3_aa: CATSRAGALQETQYF
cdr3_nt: TGTGCCACCAGCAGAGCCGGGGCACTTCAAGAGACCCAGTACTTC